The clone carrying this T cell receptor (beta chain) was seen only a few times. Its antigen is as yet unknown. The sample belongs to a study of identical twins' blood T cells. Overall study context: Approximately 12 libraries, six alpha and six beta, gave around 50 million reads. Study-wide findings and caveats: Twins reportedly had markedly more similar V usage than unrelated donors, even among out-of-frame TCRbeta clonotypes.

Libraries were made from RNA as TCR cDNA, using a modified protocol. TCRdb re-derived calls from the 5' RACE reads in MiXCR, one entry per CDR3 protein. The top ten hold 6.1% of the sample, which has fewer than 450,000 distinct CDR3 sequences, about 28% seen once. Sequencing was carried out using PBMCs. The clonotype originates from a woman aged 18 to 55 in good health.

The CDR3 DNA follows: TGTGCCAGCAGTGCATACGGGCAGCTCCTAAGGACCCAGTACTTC. The encoded protein is CASSAYGQLLRTQYF. The chain has TRBV2 and TRBJ2-5; D not certain. Germline lookup yields CDR1 SNHLY and CDR2 FYNNEI. This CDR3 spans 15 amino acids. Trimming left V 4 bases short and J 7 bases short, with 19 bases between.